A selection of T cell receptor beta chains follows, all from one sample in a study of shared clonotypes between healthy human individuals. TCRdb's table, derived via immunoSEQ multiplex PCR, lists solely in-frame clones and lacks some. Of around 1.9 million clones listed, 85% to 95% are singletons. The sequencing sample was made of naive CD8+ T cells from PBMCs. The receptor source for this set is a man aged 18 to 29 in good health. Some clones in this sample may be carry-over from other donors' samples. Each CDR3 is given with its conserved first and last residue. The order of the fields is V gene, clone size, D gene, J gene, CDR3 DNA, CDR3 protein. A D gene is named only where the DNA matches it firmly. Expanded clones are given a class, and other clones once, few, many or no size at all.

V gene: TRBV12-5; clone size: once; D gene: TRBD2; J gene: TRBJ2-1; CDR3 DNA: TGTGCTAGTGGTTTGGGAGCGGGAGGGGACTCCTACAATGAGCAGTTCTTC; CDR3 protein: CASGLGAGGDSYNEQFF
V gene: TRBV5-1; clone size: -; D gene: -; J gene: TRBJ2-3; CDR3 DNA: TGCGCCAGCAGCTCACTCTGGACAGTACTGGGCACAGATACGCAGTATTTT; CDR3 protein: CASSSLWTVLGTDTQYF
V gene: TRBV27; clone size: -; D gene: TRBD2; J gene: TRBJ2-1; CDR3 DNA: TGTGCCAGCACCCCCAGCGGGAGGGGTTACAATGAGCAGTTCTTC; CDR3 protein: CASTPSGRGYNEQFF
V gene: TRBV28; clone size: -; D gene: -; J gene: TRBJ2-2; CDR3 DNA: TGTGCCAGCAGTATAACCGGGGGTTCGAGTCGGGGAGGGGAGCTGTTTTTT; CDR3 protein: CASSITGGSSRGGELFF
V gene: TRBV16; clone size: -; D gene: -; J gene: TRBJ2-7; CDR3 DNA: TGTGCCAGCAGCCAAGCAGGAGACTACGAGCAGTACTTC; CDR3 protein: CASSQAGDYEQYF
V gene: TRBV15; clone size: once; D gene: -; J gene: TRBJ1-5; CDR3 DNA: TGTGCCACCAGCAGAGGACAGTACAATCAGCCCCAGCATTTT; CDR3 protein: CATSRGQYNQPQHF
V gene: TRBV27; clone size: -; D gene: -; J gene: TRBJ2-5; CDR3 DNA: TGTGCCAGCAGCCCGGACAGAGAGACCCAGTACTTC; CDR3 protein: CASSPDRETQYF
V gene: TRBV7-6; clone size: once; D gene: -; J gene: TRBJ2-1; CDR3 DNA: TGTGCCAGCAGCCCTCTTATGGGAAGCTCCTACAATGAGCAGTTCTTC; CDR3 protein: CASSPLMGSSYNEQFF
V gene: TRBV27; clone size: -; D gene: TRBD2; J gene: TRBJ2-3; CDR3 DNA: TGTGCCAGCAGCTCCGGGACTAGCGGCCGTGGGGATACGCAGTATTTT; CDR3 protein: CASSSGTSGRGDTQYF
V gene: TRBV29-1; clone size: -; D gene: -; J gene: TRBJ1-1; CDR3 DNA: TGCAGCGTTGATCTATATCCGGAAGCTTTCTTT; CDR3 protein: CSVDLYPEAFF
V gene: TRBV28; clone size: -; D gene: -; J gene: TRBJ1-4; CDR3 DNA: TGTGCCAGCAGTTTCCACAGTGCAACTAATGAAAAACTGTTTTTT; CDR3 protein: CASSFHSATNEKLFF
V gene: TRBV5-1; clone size: -; D gene: -; J gene: TRBJ2-7; CDR3 DNA: TGCGCCAGCAGCCTGCAGCAGCTGAGCTCCTACGAGCAGTACTTC; CDR3 protein: CASSLQQLSSYEQYF
V gene: TRBV7-9; clone size: -; D gene: -; J gene: TRBJ1-2; CDR3 DNA: TGTGCCAGCAGCTCCCCGGTCAGAGGCTACACCTTC; CDR3 protein: CASSSPVRGYTF
V gene: TRBV5-4; clone size: -; D gene: -; J gene: TRBJ2-7; CDR3 DNA: TGTGCCAGCAGCTTTAATCTCTACGAGCAGTACTTC; CDR3 protein: CASSFNLYEQYF
V gene: TRBV5-4; clone size: -; D gene: TRBD2; J gene: TRBJ2-5; CDR3 DNA: TGTGCCAGCAGCTCGGGACTAGCGGAAGAGACCCAGTACTTC; CDR3 protein: CASSSGLAEETQYF
V gene: TRBV28; clone size: -; D gene: TRBD1; J gene: TRBJ1-5; CDR3 DNA: TGTGCCAGCAGTAGGAACAGGGGGACTACAGCATATAGCAATCAGCCCCAGCATTTT; CDR3 protein: CASSRNRGTTAYSNQPQHF
V gene: TRBV6-5; clone size: -; D gene: -; J gene: TRBJ2-7; CDR3 DNA: TGTGCCAGCAGTTATACCGGACAAAGGAGCTCCTACGAGCAGTACTTC; CDR3 protein: CASSYTGQRSSYEQYF
V gene: TRBV7-6; clone size: -; D gene: TRBD2; J gene: TRBJ2-1; CDR3 DNA: TGTGCCAGCAGCGCCTTATTTGCGAGCGGGGGTTCATACAATGAGCAGTTCTTC; CDR3 protein: CASSALFASGGSYNEQFF
V gene: TRBV9; clone size: -; D gene: -; J gene: TRBJ2-3; CDR3 DNA: TGTGCCAGCAGCGCAAACAGGCTAGCGGATACGCAGTATTTT; CDR3 protein: CASSANRLADTQYF
V gene: TRBV7-6; clone size: once; D gene: -; J gene: TRBJ2-3; CDR3 DNA: TGTGCCAGCAGCTTAGCGCAGGGCCCCACAGATACGCAGTATTTT; CDR3 protein: CASSLAQGPTDTQYF
V gene: TRBV7-2; clone size: -; D gene: -; J gene: TRBJ1-3; CDR3 DNA: TGTGCCAGCAGCTTAGCGGGGTTTGGAAACACCATATATTTT; CDR3 protein: CASSLAGFGNTIYF
V gene: TRBV5-6; clone size: -; D gene: -; J gene: TRBJ2-7; CDR3 DNA: TGTGCCAGCAGCTACGGGTCGACCTACGAGCAGTACTTC; CDR3 protein: CASSYGSTYEQYF
V gene: TRBV7-9; clone size: -; D gene: -; J gene: TRBJ2-1; CDR3 DNA: TGTGCCAGCAGGACCGCGAGCGCCACCCCTAGGGATGAGCAGTTCTTC; CDR3 protein: CASRTASATPRDEQFF
V gene: TRBV2; clone size: -; D gene: TRBD1; J gene: TRBJ2-7; CDR3 DNA: TGTGCCGGGGCACGGGACAGGGACTTCTACGAGCAGTACTTC; CDR3 protein: CAGARDRDFYEQYF
V gene: TRBV28; clone size: -; D gene: -; J gene: TRBJ1-2; CDR3 DNA: TGTGCCAGCAGTTCGGATCGTTGGACAGAGTATGGCTACACCTTC; CDR3 protein: CASSSDRWTEYGYTF
V gene: TRBV10-3; clone size: few; D gene: -; J gene: TRBJ1-2; CDR3 DNA: TGTGCCATCAGTACATCGGACCCGTTCCACTATGGCTACACCTTC; CDR3 protein: CAISTSDPFHYGYTF
V gene: TRBV13; clone size: -; D gene: -; J gene: TRBJ2-5; CDR3 DNA: TGTGCCAGCAGCTTGGGACCGCGGAATGAGACCCAGTACTTC; CDR3 protein: CASSLGPRNETQYF
V gene: TRBV7-9; clone size: -; D gene: -; J gene: TRBJ2-7; CDR3 DNA: TGTGCCAGCAGCCCATCCGGCTCCTACGAGCAGTACTTC; CDR3 protein: CASSPSGSYEQYF
V gene: TRBV19; clone size: -; D gene: -; J gene: TRBJ2-3; CDR3 DNA: TGTGCCAGTTGGGGCACTAGCTCGGGCACAGATACGCAGTATTTT; CDR3 protein: CASWGTSSGTDTQYF
V gene: TRBV15; clone size: -; D gene: -; J gene: TRBJ2-5; CDR3 DNA: TGTGCCACCAGCAGCGAACGAGAGACCCAGTACTTC; CDR3 protein: CATSSERETQYF
V gene: TRBV27; clone size: -; D gene: TRBD1; J gene: TRBJ2-7; CDR3 DNA: TGTGCCAGCAGTTATGGGGACAGCTACGAGCAGTACTTC; CDR3 protein: CASSYGDSYEQYF
V gene: TRBV30; clone size: -; D gene: -; J gene: TRBJ2-2; CDR3 DNA: TGTGCCTGGACTTTTGGGGGCAGGGAGCTGTTTTTT; CDR3 protein: CAWTFGGRELFF
V gene: TRBV5-6; clone size: -; D gene: -; J gene: TRBJ1-3; CDR3 DNA: TGTGCCAGCAGCGGGACTTACTCGGGAGCCTGGGGAAACACCATATATTTT; CDR3 protein: CASSGTYSGAWGNTIYF
V gene: TRBV5-1; clone size: -; D gene: -; J gene: TRBJ1-1; CDR3 DNA: TGCGCCAGCAGCCGGGGTTACACTGAAGCTTTCTTT; CDR3 protein: CASSRGYTEAFF
V gene: TRBV5-1; clone size: once; D gene: TRBD1; J gene: TRBJ2-7; CDR3 DNA: TGCGCCAGCAGCTTGGGCGGGACAGGGTACGAGCAGTACTTC; CDR3 protein: CASSLGGTGYEQYF
V gene: TRBV28; clone size: -; D gene: -; J gene: TRBJ1-1; CDR3 DNA: TGTGCCAGCAATCAGGGCTATGAAGCTTTCTTT; CDR3 protein: CASNQGYEAFF